This is a list of T cell receptor beta chains from one sample in a study of vaccination effects on CD4 cells after COVID-19. The antigens of these receptors remain unknown. Measured with immunoSEQ multiplex PCR; TCRdb has only the in-frame clones, and not every one. The table lists around 25,000 clones, 73% of them singletons, with roughly 4.7% in the top ten. Specimen: CD4+ T cells from PBMCs cultured with SARS-CoV-2 spike peptides, collected before COVID-19 vaccination. Every receptor here comes from a human donor who received a COVID-19 vaccine. Both conserved end residues are part of each CDR3. Fields, in order: J gene, clone size, V gene, CDR3 protein. Expanded clones get a size class; other rows say once, few or many, or leave the size out.

>TRBJ1-4|.|TRBV29-1
CSGTGGWNEKLFF
>TRBJ2-6|once|TRBV19
CASSIVLAGANVLTF
>TRBJ2-1|.|TRBV11-2
CASSLVSGGGEQFF
>TRBJ1-2|once|TRBV6-2/TRBV6-3
CASSYPPGSDGYTF
>TRBJ1-1|.|TRBV7-9
CASSLALGVIPEAFF
>TRBJ1-3|few|TRBV6-5
CASSLQGGLGNTIYF
>TRBJ1-2|.|TRBV7-9
CASSLQLNRKHYGYTF
>TRBJ1-2|few|TRBV28
CASSLPGQLTNYGYTF
>TRBJ1-5|.|TRBV19
CASSTGTAENQPQHF
>TRBJ1-2|.|TRBV6-5
CASMSPGGAFGYTF
>TRBJ1-5|.|TRBV7-2
CASSLSTNQPQHF
>TRBJ2-3|.|TRBV2
CASSAEGSTDTQYF
>TRBJ2-5|.|TRBV11-3
CASSLRGAGETQYF
>TRBJ2-7|few|TRBV10-1
CASMVRTSAGYEQYF
>TRBJ2-4|.|TRBV4-1
CASSQGQGIAKNIQYF
>TRBJ2-3|once|TRBV10-2
CASSESGRGLTDTQYF
>TRBJ1-6|.|TRBV19
CASSPGDRLLYNSPLHF
>TRBJ2-1|.|TRBV6-5
CASSRTSGTYEQFF
>TRBJ2-5|.|TRBV29-1
CSVESPTHVGGTQYF
>TRBJ2-1|.|TRBV2
CASKNGGGPVSYNEQFF
>TRBJ2-5|.|TRBV4-1
CASSLGLAGQETQYF
>TRBJ1-5|once|TRBV18
CASSPLKGGQPQHF
>TRBJ2-3|.|TRBV6-5
CASITGGYLDTQYF
>TRBJ2-6|.|TRBV10-1
CASSPHGANVLTF
>TRBJ1-5|.|TRBV28
CATQGQGSKPQHF
>TRBJ2-6|once|TRBV5-8
CASSGALAAGANVLTF
>TRBJ2-1|.|TRBV3-1/TRBV3-2
CASSQVWPHNEQFF
>TRBJ1-1|.|TRBV2
CASSFVPGGTNTEAFF
>TRBJ1-5|.|TRBV4-1
CASSQGLVGTRNQPQHF
>TRBJ1-1|.|TRBV5-5
CASSLGPHSMNTEAFF
>TRBJ2-7|.|TRBV3-1/TRBV3-2
CASSQVSSVTYEQYF
>TRBJ1-6|.|TRBV14
CASSQEVGNSPLHF
>TRBJ1-2|.|TRBV6-6
CASSFGQNYGYTF
>TRBJ2-3|.|TRBV5-1
CASSWGSGGGADTQYF
>TRBJ1-1|.|TRBV7-2
CASSFGTGVTEAFF
>TRBJ2-1|.|TRBV15
CATSRDLGYGYNEQFF
>TRBJ2-5|.|TRBV5-1
CASSSGSEETQYF
>TRBJ2-5|.|TRBV3-1/TRBV3-2
CASSPLGGGARETQYF
>TRBJ2-1|few|TRBV7-7
CASSLGDTGVNEQFF
>TRBJ2-1|.|TRBV5-4
CASRMTSGVYNEQFF
>TRBJ1-5|.|TRBV4-1
CASSQDWDQPQHF
>TRBJ1-3|.|TRBV11-2
CASSLGGSGNTIYF
>TRBJ2-7|few|TRBV9
CASSQSGSYSYEQYF
>TRBJ2-2|.|TRBV11-2
CASSRDRGMDGELFF
>TRBJ2-2|.|TRBV11-3
CASSQGQGGGTGELFF
>TRBJ2-4|.|TRBV3-1/TRBV3-2
CASSDLAKNIQYF
>TRBJ2-6|.|TRBV6-5
CASRPGQSGANVLTF
>TRBJ2-3|.|TRBV18
CASSPGQGAPDTQYF
>TRBJ1-6|few|TRBV2
CASRGRTGTDSPLHF
>TRBJ2-5|.|TRBV9
CASSVGVAGGPETQYF
>TRBJ1-2|.|TRBV6-5
CASIRGLGSYGYTF
>TRBJ2-1|.|TRBV24-1
CATSDLGTNDNEQFF
>TRBJ1-1|.|TRBV19
CASRLGRQGSMNTEAFF
>TRBJ2-7|few|TRBV5-5
CASSLSQGPYEQYF
>TRBJ2-5|.|TRBV19
CASSIGWAGQETQYF
>TRBJ1-2|.|TRBV3-1/TRBV3-2
CASSQDRGSDYTF
>TRBJ1-3|few|TRBV23-1
CASSHTKFSGNTIYF